These T cell receptor beta chains were read from a single sample in a study of neurological immune-mediated disorders. TCRdb reprocessed the 5' RACE reads with MiXCR, giving one entry per CDR3 protein. The table includes 20,000 or so distinct CDR3 sequences, approximately 6.8% detected once. The sequenced material came from CD8+ T cells from blood. These receptors all stem from a woman aged 25 to 39 with HTLV-1-associated myelopathy (HAM/TSP). The CDR3 runs from the conserved cysteine through the conserved F or W. Each record gives: D gene, V gene, J gene, clone size, CDR3 DNA, CDR3 protein. D genes are given only for firm matches. Size values are once, few and many counts, or a class for expanded clones, and some rows have none.

>NA|TRBV14|TRBJ2-1|many
TGTGCCAGCAGCCATGGGGAGTTCGGATTATACAATGAGCAGTTCTTC
CASSHGEFGLYNEQFF
>NA|TRBV7-9|TRBJ2-7|many
TGTGCCAGCAGCTTAGCTGCGGACAAAAACTACGAGCAGTACTTC
CASSLAADKNYEQYF
>NA|TRBV11-2|TRBJ2-1|many
TGTGCCAGCAGCTTTATGGGGGCGCGGTCCTACAATGAGCAGTTCTTC
CASSFMGARSYNEQFF
>NA|TRBV7-2|TRBJ1-1|many
TGTGCCAGCAATTACGGACATGAATACGCTTTCTTT
CASNYGHEYAFF
>TRBD2|TRBV20-1|TRBJ2-1|many
TGCAGTGCTAGTCTCTTGACGGGGGGAAGCTCCTACAATGAGCAGTTCTTC
CSASLLTGGSSYNEQFF
>TRBD1|TRBV7-9|TRBJ2-1|many
TGTGCCAGCAGCTCGGGACAGGGGGCTCGAAATGAGCAGTTCTTC
CASSSGQGARNEQFF
>TRBD1|TRBV5-1|TRBJ2-4|many
TGCGCCAGCAGCTTGTCTTCGCGGATGGACAGGGCCCACTTC
CASSLSSRMDRAHF
>NA|TRBV5-6|TRBJ1-1|many
TGTGCCAGCAGCTTGGGGCCAAACACTGAAGCTTTCTTT
CASSLGPNTEAFF
>NA|TRBV7-8|TRBJ1-5|many
TGTGCCAGCAGCTTAGGGCCACAGGGAAGTGGCAATCAGCCCCAGCATTTT
CASSLGPQGSGNQPQHF
>TRBD1|TRBV7-6|TRBJ2-7|many
TGTGCCAGCAGCTTATTGGACAGGACATACGAGCAGTACTTC
CASSLLDRTYEQYF
>NA|TRBV4-1|TRBJ1-5|many
TGCGCCAGCAGCCAAGTCGTTAGGGGTCCGGGCAATCAGCCCCAGCATTTT
CASSQVVRGPGNQPQHF
>NA|TRBV20-1|TRBJ2-7|many
TGCAGTGCTAGTTTAGGCTACGAGCAGTACTTC
CSASLGYEQYF
>TRBD2|TRBV20-1|TRBJ2-3|many
TGCAGTTCTCTCGGAGCGGGGTGGAGCACAGATACGCAGTATTTT
CSSLGAGWSTDTQYF
>NA|TRBV5-1|TRBJ1-1|many
TGCGCCAGCAGCTCACCCACAGGGTATGGTTTCACTGAAGCTTTCTTT
CASSSPTGYGFTEAFF
>TRBD2|TRBV5-1|TRBJ2-3|many
TGCGCCAGCAGCGTAACTAGCGGGGGGGAAGCAGATACGCAGTATTTT
CASSVTSGGEADTQYF
>NA|TRBV27|TRBJ1-2|many
TGTGCCAGCAGTTTATTCGTCGGTAACTATGGCTACACCTTC
CASSLFVGNYGYTF
>TRBD1|TRBV20-1|TRBJ1-1|many
TGCAGTGCTAAAGGACAGGGTGACACTGAAGCTTTCTTT
CSAKGQGDTEAFF
>TRBD2|TRBV27|TRBJ2-7|NA
TGTGCCAGCAGCTATACTAGCGGGGGTTACGAGCAGTACTTC
CASSYTSGGYEQYF
>NA|TRBV15|TRBJ2-6|many
TGTGCCACCACCCTCGAACAGGGCTCTGGGGCCAACGTCCTGACTTTC
CATTLEQGSGANVLTF
>NA|TRBV12-3/TRBV12-4|TRBJ1-2|many
TGTGCCAGCAGTCCCATCGGGGAGGGGGACTATGGCTACACCTTC
CASSPIGEGDYGYTF